This T cell receptor (beta chain) originates from a study of shared clonotypes between healthy human individuals. Note on this clone: What it recognizes is unknown.

The CDR3 length is 13 residues. Germline assignment: CDR1 MGHDK and CDR2 SYGVNS. Sequencing used immunoSEQ multiplex PCR; TCRdb keeps in-frame clones, though not all of them. This sample has under 2.5 million clones; 85% to 95% occur once, and the top ten carry 0.3% to 0.4%. Broader study findings: Few donors limited the genetic and exposure-history diversity represented. Non-shared clonotypes had lower generation probabilities than clonotypes shared by all four sorted-subset donors. The expectation was that sequencing depth would affect clonotype sharing among donors.

Within Nashville, Tennessee resided all donors, each a Caucasian adult. The sequenced sample was naive CD4+ T cells from PBMCs. Regarding subset: CD45RA+ positively selected. The receptor was isolated from a young man in good health. Some clones in this sample may be carry-over from other donors' samples. The chain combines TRBV25-1 with TRBJ2-5; possibly TRBD1 for D (6 bases). The J call could be wrong; TRBJ2-7 is a better fit for the DNA end. This CDR3 reads CASTKGVTYEQYF. The CDR3 region has the DNA TGTGCCAGCACCAAGGGGGTGACTTACGAGCAGTACTTC.